This T cell receptor beta chain was profiled in a study of cytomegalovirus exposure and HLA in healthy donors. Trimming took 0 bases from V and 5 from J, leaving 14 bases between them. Germline-derived CDR1 and CDR2 are LGHNA and YNFKEQ. The CDR3 has 16 residues. Vbeta (60) and Jbeta (13) primers were used in the PCR. Method: immunoSEQ multiplex PCR; TCRdb's copy keeps in-frame clones and lacks some. The sample has fewer than 120,000 clones; 76% are singletons. This sequence originates from a man aged 25 to 45 in good health and CMV-seropositive. What was sequenced was PBMCs. This chain uses TRBV4-2 with TRBJ2-1, with D possibly matching TRBD1 (6 bases). Here the CDR3 reads CASSQEGAVFHNEQFF. The CDR3, as DNA: TGTGCCAGCAGCCAAGAGGGGGCGGTTTTCCACAATGAGCAGTTCTTC.